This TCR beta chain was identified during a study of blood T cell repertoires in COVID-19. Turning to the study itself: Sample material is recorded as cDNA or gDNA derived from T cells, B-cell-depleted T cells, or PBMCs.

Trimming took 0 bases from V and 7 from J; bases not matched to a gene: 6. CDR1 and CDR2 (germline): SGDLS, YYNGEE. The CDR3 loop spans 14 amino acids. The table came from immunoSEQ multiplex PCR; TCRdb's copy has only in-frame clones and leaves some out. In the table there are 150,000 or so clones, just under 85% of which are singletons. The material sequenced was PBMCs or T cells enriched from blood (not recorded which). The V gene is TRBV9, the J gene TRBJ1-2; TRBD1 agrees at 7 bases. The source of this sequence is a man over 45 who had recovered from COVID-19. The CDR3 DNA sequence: TGTGCCAGCAGCGTAGAGGGCAGGGGGACTGGCTACACCTTC. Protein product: CASSVEGRGTGYTF.